These T cell receptor beta chains were read from a single sample in a study of blood T cell repertoires in COVID-19. Clones were read by immunoSEQ multiplex PCR, and TCRdb kept only the in-frame ones, dropping some. The repertoire holds 230,000 or so clones, with roughly 80% as singletons. The sequenced sample consisted of peripheral blood. The receptors derive from a woman older than 75 with COVID-19, enrolled during active disease. Both conserved end residues are part of each CDR3. Fields, in order: J gene, clone size, V gene, D gene, CDR3 protein, CDR3 DNA. A D gene is named only where the DNA matches it firmly. Clone size, where shown, is once, few, many, or a class for clones that have expanded.

TRBJ2-7	.	TRBV11-2	.	CASSLDSGLSSYEQYF	TGTGCCAGCAGCTTAGACAGTGGTCTCAGCTCCTACGAGCAGTACTTC
TRBJ1-1	.	TRBV28	TRBD1	CASSFGAGGTEAFF	TGTGCCAGCAGTTTTGGGGCAGGGGGCACTGAAGCTTTCTTT
TRBJ2-2	.	TRBV6-1	TRBD2	CASSATSGRAWDTGELFF	TGTGCCAGCAGTGCGACTAGCGGGAGGGCCTGGGACACCGGGGAGCTGTTTTTT
TRBJ2-4	once	TRBV6-2/TRBV6-3	TRBD1	CASSTQGNGKNIQYF	TGTGCCAGCAGCACACAGGGGAACGGCAAAAACATTCAGTACTTC
TRBJ2-7	.	TRBV5-1	.	CASSSNTYEQYF	TGCGCCAGCAGCTCGAACACCTACGAGCAGTACTTC
TRBJ1-6	.	TRBV7-9	.	CASSLAFGNSPLHF	TGTGCCAGCAGCTTAGCGTTCGGGAATTCACCCCTCCACTTT
TRBJ1-1	.	TRBV19	.	CASSKGQVQNTEAFF	TGTGCCAGTAGTAAGGGGCAGGTCCAGAACACTGAAGCTTTCTTT
TRBJ2-5	once	TRBV27	TRBD1	CASSQGTGETQYF	TGTGCCAGCAGCCAAGGGACAGGAGAGACCCAGTACTTC
TRBJ1-1	.	TRBV7-8	.	CASSSRLANTEAFF	TGTGCCAGCAGCTCCAGGCTGGCGAACACTGAAGCTTTCTTT
TRBJ2-7	.	TRBV19	TRBD2	CASSLALAGGIYEQYF	TGTGCCAGTAGCCTAGCACTAGCGGGGGGAATCTACGAGCAGTACTTC
TRBJ1-2	.	TRBV7-8	TRBD1	CASSFADRAGYTF	TGTGCCAGCAGCTTCGCCGACAGGGCTGGCTACACCTTC
TRBJ2-7	once	TRBV30	TRBD2	CAWTGGYEQYF	TGTGCCTGGACGGGGGGCTACGAGCAGTACTTC
TRBJ2-2	.	TRBV30	TRBD1	CAWRRKGADTGELFF	TGTGCCTGGAGGAGAAAGGGGGCTGACACCGGGGAGCTGTTTTTT
TRBJ2-5	.	TRBV29-1	TRBD1	CSAQGTGADLETQYF	TGCAGCGCCCAGGGAACAGGGGCGGACCTGGAGACCCAGTACTTC
TRBJ1-2	once	TRBV28	.	CASSSGGSYGYTF	TGTGCCAGCAGTTCCGGCGGTAGCTATGGCTACACCTTC
TRBJ2-6	.	TRBV4-1	.	CASSQLSGANVLTF	TGCGCCAGCAGCCAGCTTAGCGGGGCCAACGTCCTGACTTTC
TRBJ1-5	few	TRBV10-2	TRBD1	CASSERTGVYSQPQHF	TGCGCCAGCAGTGAAAGGACAGGGGTATACAGTCAGCCCCAGCATTTT
TRBJ1-6	.	TRBV5-1	.	CASSLRRDSPLHF	TGCGCCAGCAGCCTAAGGCGGGATTCACCCCTCCACTTT
TRBJ1-4	.	TRBV18	.	CASSPPRGLGNEKLFF	TGTGCCAGCTCACCACCGAGAGGACTCGGTAATGAAAAACTGTTTTTT
TRBJ1-1	few	TRBV5-1	.	CASSSQGGNTEAFF	TGCGCCAGCAGTTCCCAGGGTGGGAACACTGAAGCTTTCTTT
TRBJ2-3	.	TRBV2	.	CASSESLSRDTQYF	TGTGCCAGCAGTGAATCCCTCTCGAGGGATACGCAGTATTTT
TRBJ1-6	.	TRBV6-2/TRBV6-3	TRBD1	CASSYPTGIGNSPLHF	TGTGCCAGCAGTTACCCGACAGGGATTGGGAATTCACCCCTCCACTTT
TRBJ2-7	.	TRBV7-2	.	CASSIGHSNYEQYF	TGTGCCAGCAGCATTGGACACTCTAACTACGAGCAGTACTTC
TRBJ1-2	.	TRBV29-1	.	CSSIQGNGYTF	TGCAGCTCGATACAGGGCAATGGCTACACCTTC
TRBJ2-3	.	TRBV18	.	CASSQSLADTQYF	TGTGCCAGCTCACAGAGTTTAGCAGATACGCAGTATTTT
TRBJ1-1	.	TRBV4-2	.	CASSQAGENTEAFF	TGTGCCAGCAGCCAAGCGGGGGAGAACACTGAAGCTTTCTTT
TRBJ1-3	.	TRBV7-9	.	CASIDSGSAGNTIYF	TGTGCCAGCATAGACTCCGGCAGTGCTGGAAACACCATATATTTT
TRBJ2-1	.	TRBV14	TRBD2	CASSRDDSGRAPLRFF	TGTGCCAGCAGTCGGGACGATAGCGGGAGGGCCCCCCTGCGGTTCTTC
TRBJ1-2	.	TRBV19	TRBD1	CASSRRGQGDYGYTF	TGTGCCAGTAGTAGGAGGGGGCAGGGGGACTATGGCTACACCTTC
TRBJ2-1	.	TRBV18	.	CASSQALLSDEQFF	TGTGCCAGCTCACAAGCCCTTCTGAGCGATGAGCAGTTCTTC
TRBJ1-2	.	TRBV18	.	CASSTVNRETEYGYTF	TGTGCCAGCTCAACCGTTAACAGGGAAACGGAATATGGCTACACCTTC
TRBJ2-2	.	TRBV29-1	TRBD2	CSVLSGSGTGELFF	TGCAGCGTCCTTAGCGGGAGTGGGACCGGGGAGCTGTTTTTT
TRBJ1-1	.	TRBV9	TRBD1	CASSPGQGVGNTEAFF	TGTGCCAGCAGCCCGGGACAGGGGGTGGGGAACACTGAAGCTTTCTTT
TRBJ2-7	.	TRBV7-2	.	CASSWAPSIPIEQYF	TGTGCCAGCAGCTGGGCTCCCTCAATTCCGATCGAGCAGTACTTC
TRBJ2-3	.	TRBV6-2/TRBV6-3	TRBD2	CASSYPPGLAGGPLTDTQYF	TGTGCCAGCAGTTACCCTCCGGGACTAGCGGGAGGTCCCCTCACAGATACGCAGTATTTT
TRBJ2-5	.	TRBV5-1	TRBD2	CASSWGAAGGGQETQYF	TGCGCCAGCAGCTGGGGCGCGGCCGGGGGGGGTCAAGAGACCCAGTACTTC
TRBJ1-4	.	TRBV3-1/TRBV3-2	.	CASSQWGATNEKLFF	TGTGCCAGCAGCCAGTGGGGGGCAACTAATGAAAAACTGTTTTTT
TRBJ2-1	.	TRBV19	.	CASSIGTNNEQFF	TGTGCCAGTAGTATAGGGACTAACAATGAGCAGTTCTTC
TRBJ2-2	.	TRBV23-1	TRBD2	CASSSCKKGWPSGTNTGELFF	TGCGCCAGCAGTAGCTGTAAAAAGGGCTGGCCTAGCGGGACGAACACCGGGGAGCTGTTTTTT
TRBJ1-1	.	TRBV18	TRBD1	CASSTRGDPTEAFF	TGTGCCAGCTCCACCAGGGGGGATCCCACTGAAGCTTTCTTT
TRBJ2-3	.	TRBV9	.	CASSVGGDTQYF	TGTGCCAGCAGCGTTGGGGGGGATACGCAGTATTTT
TRBJ2-7	.	TRBV7-3	.	CASSLEFGREQYF	TGTGCCAGCAGCTTAGAGTTTGGGAGGGAGCAGTACTTC
TRBJ2-5	.	TRBV5-1	.	CASSFGGSKETQYF	TGCGCCAGCAGCTTCGGCGGATCTAAAGAGACCCAGTACTTC
TRBJ1-1	few	TRBV4-2	TRBD1	CASSRGQAMQVAFF	TGTGCCAGCAGCCGCGGACAGGCGATGCAAGTAGCTTTCTTT
TRBJ1-2	.	TRBV28	.	CASSFSWGRGSDGYTF	TGTGCCAGCAGTTTCTCCTGGGGGCGAGGGTCTGATGGCTACACCTTC
TRBJ1-2	.	TRBV3-1/TRBV3-2	TRBD1	CASSQDEDRGNRFWDGYTF	TGTGCCAGCAGCCAAGATGAAGACAGGGGGAACCGTTTTTGGGATGGCTACACCTTC
TRBJ2-5	.	TRBV18	TRBD1	CASSQGQGGETQYF	TGTGCCAGCTCACAGGGACAGGGCGGAGAGACCCAGTACTTC